This T cell receptor (beta chain) was recovered during a study of cytotoxic CD8 clonotypes in ibrutinib-treated CLL. The CDR3 length is 14 residues. Trimming stripped 5 bases from V and 0 bases from J, with 8 bases between. The V gene's germline CDR1 is SGHTA and CDR2 FQGNSA. Produced via immunoSEQ multiplex PCR; TCRdb's table is partial and in-frame only. The data show approximately 30,000 clones, 55% to 70% seen once. The origin of this receptor is a human donor with chronic lymphocytic leukemia. The chain recombines TRBV7-2 with TRBJ1-5; D is uncertain. The sample in question was PBMCs, obtained after 24 months of ibrutinib treatment. This CDR3 is CASSGGPSNQPQHF. The CDR3 DNA is TGTGCCAGCAGCGGTGGGCCTAGCAATCAGCCCCAGCATTTT.